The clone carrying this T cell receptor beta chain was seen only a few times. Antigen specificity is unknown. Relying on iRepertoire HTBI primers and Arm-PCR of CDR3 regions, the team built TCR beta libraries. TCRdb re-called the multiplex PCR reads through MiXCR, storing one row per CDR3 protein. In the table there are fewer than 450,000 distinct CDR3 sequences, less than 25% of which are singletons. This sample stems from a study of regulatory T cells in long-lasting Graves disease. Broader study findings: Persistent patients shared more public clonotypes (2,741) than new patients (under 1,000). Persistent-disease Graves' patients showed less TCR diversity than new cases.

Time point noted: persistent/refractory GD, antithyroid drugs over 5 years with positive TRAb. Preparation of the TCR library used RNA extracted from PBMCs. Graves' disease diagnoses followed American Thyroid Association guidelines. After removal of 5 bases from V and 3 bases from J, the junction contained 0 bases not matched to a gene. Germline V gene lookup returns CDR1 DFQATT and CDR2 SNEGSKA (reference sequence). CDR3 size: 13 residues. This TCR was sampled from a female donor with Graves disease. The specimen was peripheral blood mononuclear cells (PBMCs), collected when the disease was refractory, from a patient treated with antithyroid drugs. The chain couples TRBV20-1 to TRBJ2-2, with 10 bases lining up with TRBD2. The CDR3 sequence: CSALAGDTGELFF. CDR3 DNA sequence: TGCAGTGCTCTAGCGGGAGACACCGGGGAGCTGTTTTTT.